This T cell receptor beta chain was sequenced during a study of response to subunit inactivated influenza vaccine. TCRdb reprocessed the RT-PCR reads with MiXCR, giving one entry per CDR3 protein. This sample has just under 550,000 distinct CDR3 sequences; around 21% occur once, and the top ten carry around 2.8%. J was trimmed by 4 bases and V by 3 bases; bases with no gene match: 4. This CDR3 contains 13 residues. Germline CDR1 is SQVTM and CDR2 is ANQGSEA. These data were likewise used in another study, on T cells expressing NK-cell markers. Per that study: The authors made TCR beta cDNA libraries by 5'RACE template switching. This switching added a universal primer site and UMIs. Seven HCMV-seropositive donors and one seronegative donor made up the eight sequenced donors.

This clonotype was obtained from a man aged 45 to 65 who received an inactivated influenza vaccine. This sequence joins TRBV29-1 and TRBJ2-7; 9 bases fit TRBD1. The specimen comprised CD4+ T cells sorted from PBMCs, sampled 12 days after vaccination. CDR3 nucleotide sequence: TGCAGCGTTGAGCCGGGACAGGGTTACGAGCAGTACTTC. Encoded protein: CSVEPGQGYEQYF.